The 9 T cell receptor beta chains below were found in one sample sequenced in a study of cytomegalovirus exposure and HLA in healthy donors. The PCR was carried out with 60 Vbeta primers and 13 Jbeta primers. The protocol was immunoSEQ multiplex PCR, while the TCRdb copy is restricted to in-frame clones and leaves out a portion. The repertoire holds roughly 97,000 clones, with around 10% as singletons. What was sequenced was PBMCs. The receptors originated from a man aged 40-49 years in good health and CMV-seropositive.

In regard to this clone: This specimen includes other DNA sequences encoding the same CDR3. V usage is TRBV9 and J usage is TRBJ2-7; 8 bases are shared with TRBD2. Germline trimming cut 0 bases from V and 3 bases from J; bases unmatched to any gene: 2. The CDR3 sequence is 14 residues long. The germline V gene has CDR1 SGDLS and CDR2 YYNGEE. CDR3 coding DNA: TGTGCCAGCAGCGTAGACAGCGGGAGCTACGAGCAGTACTTC. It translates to CASSVDSGSYEQYF.

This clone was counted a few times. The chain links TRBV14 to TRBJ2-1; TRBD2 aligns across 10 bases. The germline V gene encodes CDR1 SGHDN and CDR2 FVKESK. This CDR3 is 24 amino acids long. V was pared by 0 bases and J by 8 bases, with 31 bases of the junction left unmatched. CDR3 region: CASSQDLASGRVFTDLGLTDEQFF. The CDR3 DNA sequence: TGTGCCAGCAGCCAAGATCTAGCTAGCGGGAGAGTTTTTACGGATTTGGGTCTAACGGATGAGCAGTTCTTC. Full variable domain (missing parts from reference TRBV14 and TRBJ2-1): EAGVTQFPSHSVIEKGQTVTLRCDPISGHDNLYWYRRVMGKEIKFLLHFVKESKQDESGMPNNRFLAERTGGTYSTLKVQPAELEDSGVYFCASSQDLASGRVFTDLGLTDEQFFGPGTRLTVL.

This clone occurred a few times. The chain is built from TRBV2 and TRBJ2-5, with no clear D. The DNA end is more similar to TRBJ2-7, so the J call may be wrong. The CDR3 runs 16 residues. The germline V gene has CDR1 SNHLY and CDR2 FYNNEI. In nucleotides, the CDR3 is TGTGCCAGCCGACCGGGTCCAAATCCTAATCTCTACGAGCAGTACTTC. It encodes CASRPGPNPNLYEQYF.

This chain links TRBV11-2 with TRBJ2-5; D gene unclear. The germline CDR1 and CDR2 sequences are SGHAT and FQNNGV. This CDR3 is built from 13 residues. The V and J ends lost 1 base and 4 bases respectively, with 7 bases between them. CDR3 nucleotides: TGTGCCAGCAGCTTAGGTTCGTCAGAGACCCAGTACTTC. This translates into CASSLGSSETQYF.

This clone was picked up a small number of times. In DNA, the CDR3 is TGTGCCAGCAGCCCGCGTACTAGCATCTCCTACAATGAGCAGTTCTTC. Its translation: CASSPRTSISYNEQFF. The J gene is TRBJ2-1, the V gene TRBV7-9; possible D gene TRBD2, 6 bases. Trimming removed 5 bases at V and 0 bases at J, with 14 bases between. This CDR3 contains 16 residues. The germline V gene has CDR1 SEHNR and CDR2 FQNEAQ (reference sequence).

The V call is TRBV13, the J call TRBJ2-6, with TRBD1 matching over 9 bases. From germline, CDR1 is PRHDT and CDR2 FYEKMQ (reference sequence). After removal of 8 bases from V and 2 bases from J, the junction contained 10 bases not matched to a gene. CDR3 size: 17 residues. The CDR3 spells CASSSRDREAGANVLTF. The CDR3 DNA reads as TGTGCCAGCTCCTCCAGGGACAGGGAAGCTGGGGCCAACGTCCTGACTTTC.

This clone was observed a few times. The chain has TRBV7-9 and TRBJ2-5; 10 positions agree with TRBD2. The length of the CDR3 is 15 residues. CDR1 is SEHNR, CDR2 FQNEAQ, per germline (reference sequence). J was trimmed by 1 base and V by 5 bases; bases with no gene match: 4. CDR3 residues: CASSLSGGTQETQYF. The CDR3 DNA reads TGTGCCAGCAGCCTTAGCGGGGGGACCCAAGAGACCCAGTACTTC. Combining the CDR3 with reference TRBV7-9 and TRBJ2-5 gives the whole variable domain DTGVSQNPRHKITKRGQNVTFRCDPISEHNRLYWYRQTLGQGPEFLTYFQNEAQLEKSRLLSDRFSAERPKGSFSTLEIQRTEQGDSAMYLCASSLSGGTQETQYFGPGTRLLVL.

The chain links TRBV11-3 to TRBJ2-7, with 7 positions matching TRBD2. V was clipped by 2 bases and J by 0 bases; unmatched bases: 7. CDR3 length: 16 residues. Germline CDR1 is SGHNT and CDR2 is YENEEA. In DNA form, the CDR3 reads TGTGCCAGCAGCTTAAGGACGGGGGGAATCTCCTACGAGCAGTACTTC. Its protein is CASSLRTGGISYEQYF.

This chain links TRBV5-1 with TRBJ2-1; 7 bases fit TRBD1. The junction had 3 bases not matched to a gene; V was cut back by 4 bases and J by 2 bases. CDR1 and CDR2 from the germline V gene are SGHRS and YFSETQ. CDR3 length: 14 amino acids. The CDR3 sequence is CASSGDSAYNEQFF. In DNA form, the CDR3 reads TGCGCCAGCAGCGGGGACAGTGCCTACAATGAGCAGTTCTTC.